Listed here are 7 T cell receptor beta chains from one sample, sequenced in a study of neurological immune-mediated disorders (dated 2019 in TCRdb). To prepare the library, 5' RACE was applied. For sequencing, an Illumina HiSeq 2500 was employed. The public reads were quality trimmed at Q25 with fastp and then assembled into clones with MiXCR by TCRdb, keeping productive beta chains. Rows matching on CDR3 protein sequence are summarized as one entry with the most common DNA and genes. The sample table holds around 83,000 distinct CDR3 sequences, of which 14% were seen once. The ten largest clones capture 6.8% of the sample. Sequences were obtained from PBMCs. The source is a woman aged 50 to 60 in good health.

This clonotype was found many times. V is TRBV12-3 or TRBV12-4 and J is TRBJ1-1; 8 bases match TRBD1. The J segment lost 5 bases and the V segment lost 4 bases, leaving 3 bases of the junction unmatched. The CDR3 is 13 residues long. The CDR3 DNA reads TGTGCCAGCAGTTACAGGGGGTGGACTGAAGCTTTCTTT. Amino acid sequence: CASSYRGWTEAFF.

This clonotype was detected many times. CDR3 coding DNA: TGCAGTGCTAGTCAGGGTAGCGGGAGGGCCGGGAACACCGGGGAGCTGTTTTTT. Translation: CSASQGSGRAGNTGELFF. This chain joins TRBV20-1 and TRBJ2-2, with 11 bases fitting TRBD2. The germline CDR1 and CDR2 sequences are DFQATT and SNEGSKA (reference sequence). With 3 bases clipped from V and 1 base from J, the junction kept 10 bases outside the gene matches. The CDR3 extends over 18 amino acids.

There are many counts of this clonotype. This rearrangement joins TRBV11-2 to TRBJ2-3; 16 bases line up with TRBD2. The CDR3 spans 19 residues. Germline CDR1 SGHAT, CDR2 FQNNGV. V shed 4 bases, J shed 2 bases, and the junction held 9 bases outside the gene matches. In DNA, the CDR3 is TGTGCCAGCAGCTCATACGGGACTAGCGGGAGGGTTCTCACAGATACGCAGTATTTT. Its protein product is CASSSYGTSGRVLTDTQYF.

This clonotype was counted ten times or more. The CDR3 bases are TGTGCCAGCAGCCTACCGGGACTAGCGGGGAATGAGCAGTTCTTC. Protein: CASSLPGLAGNEQFF. The V call is TRBV5-5, the J call TRBJ2-1, with TRBD2 identical over 13 bases. The CDR3 is 15 amino acids. Looked up from germline, CDR1 is SGHKS and CDR2 is YYEKEE (reference sequence). V trimming: 4 bases; J trimming: 7 bases; junction bases outside the gene matches: 5.

This clonotype has at least ten counts. The rearrangement joins TRBV28 to TRBJ2-2; weak D call: TRBD2 (6 bases). V was shortened by 8 bases and J by 4 bases, with 11 bases between the two germline ends. Per germline, CDR1 MDHEN and CDR2 SYDVKM. The CDR3 is 13 amino acids. In DNA form, the CDR3 reads TGTGCCAGCGGGCGGGACTTCACCGGGGAGCTGTTTTTT. Translated: CASGRDFTGELFF.

The chain combines TRBV5-1 with TRBJ2-1; 10 bases are a match to TRBD2. With 5 bases clipped from V and 8 bases from J, the junction kept 10 bases outside the gene matches. The CDR3 spans 15 residues. Per the germline V gene, CDR1 is SGHRS and CDR2 is YFSETQ. CDR3 bases: TGCGCCAGCAGTGCAGTGGCTAGCGGGAGCTATGAGCAGTTCTTC. This encodes CASSAVASGSYEQFF.

This clonotype was seen repeatedly, ten times or more. This CDR3 is CASSPRLPGANTEAFF. DNA for the CDR3: TGTGCCAGCAGCCCCCGTCTTCCGGGGGCGAACACTGAAGCTTTCTTT. The V and J genes are TRBV3-1 and TRBJ1-1; tentative D call: TRBD1 (6 bases). The CDR3 has 16 amino acids. Germline V gene data show CDR1 as LGHDT and CDR2 as YNNKEL (reference sequence). Trimming removed 4 bases from V and 1 base from J, with 16 bases in between.